The rows below give T cell receptor beta chains drawn from one sample of a study of identical twins. TCRdb passed the 5' RACE reads through MiXCR, listing each CDR3 protein once. The sample has more than 1.5 million distinct CDR3 sequences; about 32% are singletons. Sequenced input: cord blood. The origin of the receptors is a newborn girl in good health. CDR3s include the opening cysteine and the closing phenylalanine or tryptophan. D genes are given only for firm matches. Expanded clones get a size class; other rows say once, few or many, or leave the size out.

d_gene: TRBD2; v_gene: TRBV28; j_gene: TRBJ2-3; abundance: .; CDR3nt: TGTGCCAGCAGTTTGTCCCTAGCGACTAGCGGGAGCACAGATACGCAGTATTTT; CDR3aa: CASSLSLATSGSTDTQYF
d_gene: .; v_gene: TRBV5-1; j_gene: TRBJ2-4; abundance: .; CDR3nt: TGCGCCAGCAGCTTCTCAGGGCTACTAGCCAAAAACATTCAGTACTTC; CDR3aa: CASSFSGLLAKNIQYF
d_gene: TRBD2; v_gene: TRBV2; j_gene: TRBJ2-3; abundance: few; CDR3nt: TGTGCCAGCAGGCGGGAGTTGGGAGATACGCAGTATTTT; CDR3aa: CASRRELGDTQYF
d_gene: .; v_gene: TRBV6-2/TRBV6-3; j_gene: TRBJ2-1; abundance: few; CDR3nt: TGTGCCAGCAGTACCCGGGTGAATGAGCAGTTCTTC; CDR3aa: CASSTRVNEQFF
d_gene: .; v_gene: TRBV13; j_gene: TRBJ2-7; abundance: .; CDR3nt: TGTGCCAGCAGCCCCTACGTAGCGGACTCCTACGAGCAGTACTTC; CDR3aa: CASSPYVADSYEQYF
d_gene: .; v_gene: TRBV28; j_gene: TRBJ2-7; abundance: many; CDR3nt: TGTGCCAGCAGTCCCCGTTCCCCCTACGAGCAGTACTTC; CDR3aa: CASSPRSPYEQYF
d_gene: TRBD1; v_gene: TRBV7-2; j_gene: TRBJ1-3; abundance: few; CDR3nt: TGTGCCAGCAGCTTACAGGGGGCGGGCGGAAACACCATATATTTT; CDR3aa: CASSLQGAGGNTIYF
d_gene: .; v_gene: TRBV5-4; j_gene: TRBJ2-2; abundance: once; CDR3nt: TGTGCCAGCAGCCGAGGGGGGACCCTCGCTAACACCGGGGAGCTGTTTTTT; CDR3aa: CASSRGGTLANTGELFF
d_gene: TRBD1; v_gene: TRBV2; j_gene: TRBJ1-2; abundance: .; CDR3nt: TGTGCCAGCATCGAGGCAGGGACAGGGGTCAACTATGGCTACACCTTC; CDR3aa: CASIEAGTGVNYGYTF
d_gene: .; v_gene: TRBV6-2/TRBV6-3; j_gene: TRBJ1-2; abundance: .; CDR3nt: TGTGCCAGCAGTTACGGTCTGGACGGCTTCTATGGCTACACCTTC; CDR3aa: CASSYGLDGFYGYTF
d_gene: .; v_gene: TRBV16; j_gene: TRBJ1-2; abundance: .; CDR3nt: TGTGCCAGCAGCCAATCGCCGGGCTATGGCTACACCTTC; CDR3aa: CASSQSPGYGYTF
d_gene: TRBD1; v_gene: TRBV13; j_gene: TRBJ2-7; abundance: few; CDR3nt: TGTGCCAGCAGCCGGGACAGGGAAGGCTACGAGCAGTACTTC; CDR3aa: CASSRDREGYEQYF
d_gene: .; v_gene: TRBV3-1; j_gene: TRBJ2-5; abundance: .; CDR3nt: TGTGCCAGCAGGGGTTATTTCACCGAGACTAGTAAGGAGACCCAGTACTTC; CDR3aa: CASRGYFTETSKETQYF
d_gene: .; v_gene: TRBV9; j_gene: TRBJ2-3; abundance: .; CDR3nt: TGTGCCAGCAGCGTAGCTCTGGATACGCAGTATTTT; CDR3aa: CASSVALDTQYF
d_gene: TRBD1; v_gene: TRBV12-3/TRBV12-4; j_gene: TRBJ1-5; abundance: .; CDR3nt: TGTGCCAGCAGTTTAGGCGCAGGGGGCAAGGGTCAGCCCCAGCATTTT; CDR3aa: CASSLGAGGKGQPQHF
d_gene: TRBD2; v_gene: TRBV20-1; j_gene: TRBJ2-7; abundance: .; CDR3nt: TGCAGTGCTGGAGAGCGGGGCTCCTCCTACGAGCAGTACTTC; CDR3aa: CSAGERGSSYEQYF
d_gene: TRBD2; v_gene: TRBV29-1; j_gene: TRBJ2-5; abundance: .; CDR3nt: TGCAGCGTTGAGTTTGCGGGAGGAGAGACCCAGTACTTC; CDR3aa: CSVEFAGGETQYF
d_gene: .; v_gene: TRBV12-3/TRBV12-4; j_gene: TRBJ2-7; abundance: few; CDR3nt: TGTGCCAGCAGTTTTCCCCACTCCTACGAGCAGTACTTC; CDR3aa: CASSFPHSYEQYF
d_gene: .; v_gene: TRBV2; j_gene: TRBJ2-3; abundance: .; CDR3nt: TGTGCCAGCAGGGTGAGATCTAGCACAGATACGCAGTATTTT; CDR3aa: CASRVRSSTDTQYF
d_gene: .; v_gene: TRBV11-2; j_gene: TRBJ2-1; abundance: .; CDR3nt: TGTGCCAGCAGCCCCCTGACAGGTCGTGCCGACAATGAGCAGTTCTTC; CDR3aa: CASSPLTGRADNEQFF
d_gene: TRBD1; v_gene: TRBV4-1; j_gene: TRBJ1-4; abundance: many; CDR3nt: TGCGCCAGCAGCCGGACAGGGAAGGCAGAAAAACTGTTTTTT; CDR3aa: CASSRTGKAEKLFF
d_gene: .; v_gene: TRBV6-1; j_gene: TRBJ1-1; abundance: .; CDR3nt: TGTGCCAGCAGTGAAGAGTCAGGGTTAACTGAAGCTTTCTTT; CDR3aa: CASSEESGLTEAFF
d_gene: .; v_gene: TRBV7-2; j_gene: TRBJ2-1; abundance: .; CDR3nt: TGTGCCAGCAGCACGACGCGGTCGAGCTCCTACAATGAGCAGTTCTTC; CDR3aa: CASSTTRSSSYNEQFF
d_gene: .; v_gene: TRBV7-2; j_gene: TRBJ2-1; abundance: many; CDR3nt: TGTGCCAGCAGCTTAGGTCCCCTACGGCAGTTCTTC; CDR3aa: CASSLGPLRQFF
d_gene: .; v_gene: TRBV3-1; j_gene: TRBJ1-1; abundance: .; CDR3nt: TGTGCCAGCAGCCAAGGGAATGAAGCTTTCTTT; CDR3aa: CASSQGNEAFF
d_gene: .; v_gene: TRBV6-4; j_gene: TRBJ2-1; abundance: .; CDR3nt: TGTGCCAGCAGCTACGCTTCGGTGCAGTTCTTC; CDR3aa: CASSYASVQFF
d_gene: TRBD2; v_gene: TRBV12-5; j_gene: TRBJ2-7; abundance: few; CDR3nt: TGTGCTAGTGGTTTGGCTAGCGGGATAAGTCCCCCTTACGAGCAGTACTTC; CDR3aa: CASGLASGISPPYEQYF
d_gene: .; v_gene: TRBV27; j_gene: TRBJ2-7; abundance: .; CDR3nt: TGTGCCAGCAGTTTATGGGCTTCCTGGACAACCTACGAGCAGTACTTC; CDR3aa: CASSLWASWTTYEQYF
d_gene: .; v_gene: TRBV27; j_gene: TRBJ1-4; abundance: few; CDR3nt: TGTGCCAGCAGTTTAATCCCAGGTCTCGAAAAACTGTTTTTT; CDR3aa: CASSLIPGLEKLFF